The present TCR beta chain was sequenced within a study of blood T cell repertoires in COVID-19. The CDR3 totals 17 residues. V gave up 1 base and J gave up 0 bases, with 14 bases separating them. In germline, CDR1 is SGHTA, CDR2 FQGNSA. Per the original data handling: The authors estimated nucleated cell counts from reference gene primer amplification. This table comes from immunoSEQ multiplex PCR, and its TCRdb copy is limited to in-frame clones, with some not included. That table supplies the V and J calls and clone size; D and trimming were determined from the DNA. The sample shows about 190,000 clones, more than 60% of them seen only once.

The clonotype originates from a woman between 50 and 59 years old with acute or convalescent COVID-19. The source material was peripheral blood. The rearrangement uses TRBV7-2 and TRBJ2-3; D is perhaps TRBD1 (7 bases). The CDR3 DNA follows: TGTGCCAGCAGCTTAGAGGGGGCTAGCGCGAGCACAGATACGCAGTATTTT. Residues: CASSLEGASASTDTQYF.